These 25 T cell receptor beta chains came from one sample sequenced in a study of preoperative IRX-2 immunotherapy in early breast cancer. Sequencing was performed with immunoSEQ multiplex PCR; in TCRdb, only in-frame clones are kept and a portion is missing. The table has about 23,000 clones, 85% to 90% seen once; the top ten hold approximately 9%. Sample treatment: preoperative locoregional IRX-2 cytokine immunotherapy. This specimen was tumor tissue, taken after IRX-2 immunotherapy. The receptor source for this set is a human donor with breast cancer.

The chain recombines TRBV7-2 with TRBJ2-7; D gene ambiguous. Germline V lookup: CDR1 SGHTA, CDR2 FQGNSA. Trimming cost V 5 bases and J 4 bases, with 6 bases left between them. The CDR3 totals 11 residues. Here the CDR3 DNA reads TGTGCCAGCAGCGCGTATTACGAGCAGTACTTC. It yields the protein CASSAYYEQYF.

In its sample, this clone was seen once. The CDR3 DNA reads TGCGCCAGCAGCCAAGATGTAGGGACTAGCGGGGGGGCCGTCGGGGAGCTGTTTTTT. It is translated as CASSQDVGTSGGAVGELFF. The J gene is TRBJ2-2, the V gene TRBV4-1; 16 bases agree with TRBD2. Germline assignment: CDR1 MGHRA and CDR2 YSYEKL. V trimming: 0 bases; J trimming: 7 bases; junction bases outside the gene matches: 8. CDR3 length equals 19 residues.

This clone was picked up one time. This chain connects TRBV6-4 to TRBJ2-2; maybe TRBD1 (6 bases). Trimming shortened V by 5 bases and J by 4 bases, and 11 bases separated the two germline ends. This CDR3 comprises 14 residues. Germline V gene sequence: CDR1 MRHNA, CDR2 SNTAGT. The CDR3 loop reads CASSRQESTGELFF. The CDR3 DNA sequence: TGTGCCAGCAGTAGACAGGAGAGCACCGGGGAGCTGTTTTTT.

The sample holds a few counts of this clone. The chain recombines TRBV18 with TRBJ1-3, with D uncertain. Germline V lookup: CDR1 KGHSH, CDR2 LQKENI. V lost 2 bases, J lost 4 bases, and 15 bases lay in between. CDR3 length: 16 residues. The CDR3 loop is CASSPIAALGGNTIYF. The CDR3, as DNA: TGTGCCAGCTCACCAATCGCGGCCCTAGGAGGAAACACCATATATTTT.

The chain employs TRBV30 and TRBJ2-3; tentatively, D is TRBD2 (7 bases). CDR3 length: 15 amino acids. The germline V gene encodes CDR1 GTSNPN and CDR2 SVGIG (reference sequence). V was clipped by 1 base and J by 2 bases, with 13 bases between them. CDR3 nucleotides: TGTGCCTGGAGTGGGGGAGGGGGGGTCACAGATACGCAGTATTTT. Its translation is CAWSGGGGVTDTQYF.

The rearrangement joins TRBV7-2 to TRBJ2-3; 14 positions agree with TRBD2. The CDR3 sequence is 17 residues long. The J segment lost 4 bases and the V segment lost 5 bases, leaving 8 bases of the junction unmatched. CDR1 and CDR2 from the germline V gene are SGHTA and FQGNSA. CDR3 in DNA: TGTGCCAGCAGCCGAACTGGACTAGCGGGGGGACCAGATACGCAGTATTTT. Protein product: CASSRTGLAGGPDTQYF.

The chain has TRBV5-1 and TRBJ2-1, with D possibly TRBD1 on 5 matching bases. Germline V gives CDR1 SGHRS, CDR2 YFSETQ. The CDR3 spans 14 residues. The ends were cut back, 6 bases at V and 6 bases at J, with 16 bases in the middle. The CDR3 here is CASTPSVGANEQFF. For the CDR3, the DNA is TGCGCCAGCACCCCCAGTGTAGGGGCCAATGAGCAGTTCTTC.

The chain recombines TRBV2 with TRBJ2-7; TRBD1 agrees at 7 bases. Germline V lookup: CDR1 SNHLY, CDR2 FYNNEI. The CDR3 length is 16 residues. V lost 6 bases and J lost 3; bases outside the gene matches: 14. For the CDR3, the DNA is TGTGCCAGCAGAAACGGACAAAGACAGGGTCTCTACGAGCAGTACTTC. This codes for CASRNGQRQGLYEQYF.

This clone appeared once. V and J are TRBV7-9 and TRBJ2-7, with D possibly TRBD1 on 7 matching bases. The CDR3 length is 12 residues. The germline V and J ends were trimmed by 5 bases and 7 bases, with 12 bases remaining between them. CDR1 SEHNR and CDR2 FQNEAQ come from the germline V gene (reference sequence). CDR3 loop: CASSPQGREQYF. The DNA of the CDR3 is TGTGCCAGCAGCCCACAGGGGAGGGAGCAGTACTTC.

The genes are TRBV6-6 and TRBJ1-2; TRBD1 aligns across 9 bases. This CDR3 spans 14 amino acids. With V trimmed by 5 bases and J by 7 bases, 8 bases remained unmatched. Germline values: CDR1 MNHNY, CDR2 SVGAGI (reference sequence). CDR3 sequence reads: CASSTGTGRGGYTF. CDR3 bases: TGTGCCAGCAGTACCGGGACAGGGCGGGGTGGCTACACCTTC.

The CDR3 DNA follows: TGTGCCGCCCAGGGGGTTTACGAGCAGTACTTC. The encoded protein is CAAQGVYEQYF. The rearrangement joins TRBV10-3 to TRBJ2-7, with 7 bases aligning to TRBD1. Germline-derived CDR1 and CDR2 are ENHRY and SYGVKD. V shed 11 bases and J 4 bases; nucleotides not matched to a gene: 5. CDR3 length: 11 residues.

This chain uses TRBV2 with TRBJ2-3; D unresolved. From germline, CDR1 is SNHLY and CDR2 FYNNEI. The CDR3 spans 12 residues. Trimming removed 4 bases at V and 7 bases at J, with 9 bases between. In nucleotides, the CDR3 is TGTGCCAGCAGTGCCAATGAGTATACGCAGTATTTT. This gives the protein CASSANEYTQYF.

This clone has only a few counts. The chain uses TRBV7-8 and TRBJ2-7, with unresolved D. In germline, CDR1 is SGHVS, CDR2 FQNEAQ. With 6 bases removed from V and 0 bases from J, the gap between germline ends came to 18 bases. This CDR3 comprises 16 residues. As DNA, the CDR3 is TGTGCCAGCAGGCCCCATAGAGGACGGTTCTCCTACGAGCAGTACTTC. It translates to CASRPHRGRFSYEQYF.

The V gene is TRBV7-9, the J gene TRBJ1-4; D gene unclear. The ends were cut back, 3 bases at V and 6 bases at J, with 11 bases in the middle. Germline CDR1 is SEHNR and CDR2 is FQNEAQ (reference sequence). This CDR3 spans 14 amino acids. This CDR3 reads CASSLLEKDEKLFF. The CDR3, as DNA: TGTGCCAGCAGCTTGTTAGAGAAGGATGAAAAACTGTTTTTT.

This sequence joins TRBV6-5 and TRBJ1-1; 7 positions match TRBD1. The J segment lost 5 bases and the V segment lost 0 bases, leaving 3 bases of the junction unmatched. The germline CDR1 and CDR2 sequences are MNHEY and SVGAGI. The CDR3 has 14 residues. The CDR3 DNA reads TGTGCCAGCAGTTACTCCAGGGGGGGAACTGAAGCTTTCTTT. Protein: CASSYSRGGTEAFF.

The chain links TRBV25-1 to TRBJ2-2; 10 bases are a match to TRBD1. The CDR3 spans 16 residues. The V and J ends lost 3 bases and 3 bases, in that order; junction bases with no gene match: 4. Per germline, CDR1 MGHDK and CDR2 SYGVNS. CDR3 DNA sequence: TGTGCCAGCAGTGACGGGACAGGGGCGGACACCGGGGAGCTGTTTTTT. Translating gives CASSDGTGADTGELFF.

The V call is TRBV7-9, the J call TRBJ2-5; D gene ambiguous. The CDR3 extends over 15 amino acids. Germline V gene lookup returns CDR1 SEHNR and CDR2 FQNEAQ (reference sequence). Between the trimmed V and J ends, which lost 0 bases and 0 bases, there was a span of 8 bases. CDR3: CASSLAQGHQETQYF. Written as DNA, the CDR3 is TGTGCCAGCAGCTTAGCGCAAGGGCACCAAGAGACCCAGTACTTC.

V and J are TRBV11-2 and TRBJ2-3; D may be TRBD2 (5 bases). This CDR3 comprises 13 residues. V lost 7 bases to trimming and J lost 3 bases, with 11 bases between them. CDR1 and CDR2 (germline): SGHAT, FQNNGV. CDR3 region: CASTRGWTDTQYF. The CDR3 nucleotides read TGTGCCAGCACCCGGGGATGGACAGATACGCAGTATTTT.

The DNA of the CDR3 is TGTGCCAGCAGGGCCGGGACGATTACCTCCGAGCAGTACTTC. As protein: CASRAGTITSEQYF. The chain joins TRBV6-6 to TRBJ2-7, with D perhaps matching TRBD1 or TRBD2 (5 bases each). The CDR3 runs 14 residues. Trimming stripped 6 bases from V and 6 bases from J, with 18 bases between. Germline V gene sequence: CDR1 MNHNY, CDR2 SVGAGI (reference sequence).

The chain uses TRBV9 and TRBJ2-2, with TRBD2 identical over 7 bases. The CDR3 loop spans 16 amino acids. The junction had 11 bases not matched to a gene; V was cut back by 3 bases and J by 6 bases. Germline lookup yields CDR1 SGDLS and CDR2 YYNGEE. This chain's CDR3 is CASSAPWGLIAGELFF. In DNA, the CDR3 is TGTGCCAGCAGCGCCCCATGGGGACTAATCGCCGGGGAGCTGTTTTTT.

This clone has only one observation. The V call is TRBV18, the J call TRBJ2-7, with TRBD2 as a possible D gene (5 bases). The CDR3 sequence is 14 residues long. The germline CDR1 and CDR2 sequences are KGHSH and LQKENI. Trimming pared 3 bases from V and 2 bases from J, leaving 11 bases between. CDR3 nucleotides: TGTGCCAGCTCACCTGGAGCGGCAACCTACGAGCAGTACTTC. This gives the protein CASSPGAATYEQYF.

V is TRBV5-1 and J is TRBJ2-5; 9 positions match TRBD1. TRBJ2-7 explains the end of the DNA better; the J call may be wrong. The germline gives CDR1 SGHRS, CDR2 YFSETQ. The length of the CDR3 is 16 residues. CDR3 region: CASSLMGQGPFYEQYF. The CDR3 DNA follows: TGCGCCAGCAGCCTTATGGGACAGGGCCCGTTCTACGAGCAGTACTTC.

CDR3 DNA sequence: TGTGCCAGCAGACTTGGGACACTTAGCAATCAGCCCCAGCATTTT. As protein: CASRLGTLSNQPQHF. V and J are TRBV6-1 and TRBJ1-5, with a tentative D call TRBD1 (6 bases). The CDR3 covers 15 residues. Germline assignment: CDR1 MNHNS and CDR2 SASEGT. Deletions cut 6 bases from V and 0 bases from J, with 12 bases between.

This chain joins TRBV9 and TRBJ1-1; D uncertain. Trimming pared 0 bases from V and 3 bases from J, leaving 15 bases between. This CDR3 is 16 amino acids long. Germline V lookup: CDR1 SGDLS, CDR2 YYNGEE. In nucleotides, the CDR3 is TGTGCCAGCAGCGTAGCTGTTTGGGGAGGAGACACTGAAGCTTTCTTT. The encoded protein is CASSVAVWGGDTEAFF.

V usage is TRBV4-1 and J usage is TRBJ2-7, with D perhaps TRBD2 (6 bases). The CDR3 sequence is 15 residues long. V was cut by 3 bases and J by 3 bases, with 15 bases left in between. Germline V gene lookup returns CDR1 MGHRA and CDR2 YSYEKL. CDR3 DNA sequence: TGCGCCAGCAGCCACGGGCAAGGCGGGAACTACGAGCAGTACTTC. Its protein is CASSHGQGGNYEQYF.